The rows below give T cell receptor beta chains drawn from one sample of a study of tumor and adjacent non-tumor tissue in lung cancer. TCRdb re-derived calls from the multiplex PCR reads in MiXCR, one entry per CDR3 protein. The data hold fewer than 150,000 distinct CDR3 sequences, with around 66% observed a single time. The sample taken for sequencing was lung tumor tissue. The source is a man aged 55 to 70 with small cell lung cancer. Each CDR3 is given with its conserved first and last residue. D genes are given only for firm matches. Rows give clone size only sometimes, using once, few, many, or a class for an expanded clone.

V: TRBV6-1; length: 16; size: -; J: TRBJ1-5; D: -; DNA: TGTGCCAACAGTGAAGCCAGCATGATATGGAATCAGCCCCAGCATTTT; CDR3: CANSEASMIWNQPQHF
V: TRBV6-1; length: 15; size: many; J: TRBJ2-5; D: -; DNA: TGTGCCAGCAGTGGACACTTCCTACCCCAAGAGACCCAGTACTTC; CDR3: CASSGHFLPQETQYF
V: TRBV20-1; length: 15; size: -; J: TRBJ2-1; D: TRBD2; DNA: TGCAGTGCTCACCTATTAGCGGGAGGGAGGGATGAGCAGTTCTTC; CDR3: CSAHLLAGGRDEQFF
V: TRBV7-7; length: 15; size: once; J: TRBJ2-1; D: -; DNA: TGTGCTAGCAGCCGTAGCGGCTCCTCCTACAATGAGCAGTTCTTC; CDR3: CASSRSGSSYNEQFF
V: TRBV6-2/TRBV6-3; length: 13; size: -; J: TRBJ2-1; D: -; DNA: TGCACCAGCAGTACCTGTCCTAACAATGAGCAGTTCTTC; CDR3: CTSSTCPNNEQFF
V: TRBV11-2; length: 14; size: -; J: TRBJ2-2; D: TRBD2; DNA: TGTGCCAGCAGGTTACTAGCGGAGACCGGGGAGCTGTTTTTT; CDR3: CASRLLAETGELFF
V: TRBV6-5; length: 15; size: once; J: TRBJ2-1; D: TRBD2; DNA: TGTGCCAGCAGGCCGCTAGCGGGACCATGCAATGAGCAGTTTTTC; CDR3: CASRPLAGPCNEQFF
V: TRBV6-1; length: 13; size: -; J: TRBJ1-1; D: -; DNA: TGTGCCAGCAGTGAACCCCCAGGGAAGCAAGCTTTCTTT; CDR3: CASSEPPGKQAFF
V: TRBV11-2; length: 15; size: -; J: TRBJ2-3; D: -; DNA: TGTGCCATCAGCCTGGCGCTACCAAGCCCAAATACGCAGTATTTT; CDR3: CAISLALPSPNTQYF
V: TRBV20-1; length: 11; size: few; J: TRBJ2-3; D: -; DNA: TGCAGTGCTACTTACACAGATACGCAGTATTTT; CDR3: CSATYTDTQYF
V: TRBV11-2; length: 12; size: -; J: TRBJ2-3; D: -; DNA: TGTTCCAGCAGCACGATCACAGATACGCAGTATTTT; CDR3: CSSSTITDTQYF
V: TRBV30; length: 14; size: -; J: TRBJ1-5; D: TRBD1; DNA: TGTGCCTGGAGTCCTCACAGGGGGAATCAGCCCCAGCATTTT; CDR3: CAWSPHRGNQPQHF
V: TRBV6-2/TRBV6-3; length: 18; size: -; J: TRBJ2-5; D: TRBD2; DNA: TGTGCCAGGCCTGGGACTAGCGGGACCCAGCCCTCACGAGAGACCCAGTACTTC; CDR3: CARPGTSGTQPSRETQYF
V: TRBV20-1; length: 14; size: few; J: TRBJ2-5; D: -; DNA: TGCAGTGCTAGAGCGGTCGTCGGGAAAGAGACCCAGTACTTC; CDR3: CSARAVVGKETQYF